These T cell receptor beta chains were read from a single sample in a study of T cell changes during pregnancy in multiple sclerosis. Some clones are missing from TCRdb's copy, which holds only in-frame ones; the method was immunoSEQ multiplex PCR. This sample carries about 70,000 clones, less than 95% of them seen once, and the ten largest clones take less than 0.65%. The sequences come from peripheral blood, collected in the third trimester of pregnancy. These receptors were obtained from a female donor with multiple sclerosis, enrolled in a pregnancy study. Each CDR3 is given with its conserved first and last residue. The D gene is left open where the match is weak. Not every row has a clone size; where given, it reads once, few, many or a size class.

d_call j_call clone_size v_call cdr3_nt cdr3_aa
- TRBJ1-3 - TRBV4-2 TGTGCCAGCAGCCAAGTCGGAGGACAGGGAAACACCATATATTTT CASSQVGGQGNTIYF
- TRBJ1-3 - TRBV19 TGTGCCAGTAGTATGTCTGGACAGATCTTCTCTGGAAACACCATATATTTT CASSMSGQIFSGNTIYF
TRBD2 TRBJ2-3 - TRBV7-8 TGTGCCAGCAGCTTGACATTAGCGGGGTACACAGATACGCAGTATTTT CASSLTLAGYTDTQYF
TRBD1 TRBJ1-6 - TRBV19 TGTGCCAGTAGCCCGGGAGACAGGGGGAAGAATTCACCCCTCCACTTT CASSPGDRGKNSPLHF
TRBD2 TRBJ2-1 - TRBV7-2 TGTGCCAGCAGCGTCGGACTAGCGGGTACCAATGAGCAGTTCTTC CASSVGLAGTNEQFF
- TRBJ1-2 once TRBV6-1 TGTGCCAGCAGTGTTGGGCAGAACTATGGCTACACCTTC CASSVGQNYGYTF
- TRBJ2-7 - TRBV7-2 TGTGCCAGCAGGCGAGGCCCTACTTACGAGCAGTACTTC CASRRGPTYEQYF
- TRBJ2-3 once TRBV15 TGTGCCACCAGCAGAGTCCCCGACCCTAGGTCCGATACGCAGTATTTT CATSRVPDPRSDTQYF
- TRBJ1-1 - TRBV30 TGTGCCTGGAGTGTTTTAGGGCAGGGAGAAGCTTTCTTT CAWSVLGQGEAFF
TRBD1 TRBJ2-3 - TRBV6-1 TGTGCCAGCTCTGGGACAGGGTACTCAGATACGCAGTATTTT CASSGTGYSDTQYF
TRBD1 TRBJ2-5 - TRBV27 TGTGCCAGCAGTCCCCGACAGGGGAGAGGAGAGACCCAGTACTTC CASSPRQGRGETQYF
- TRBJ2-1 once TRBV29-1 TGCAGCGTTAGGTTAGCTGGGGGGGCCCGAAATGAGCAGTTCTTC CSVRLAGGARNEQFF
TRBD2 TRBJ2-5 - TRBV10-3 TGTGCCATCAGTTCTAGCGGGGGGACTCAAGAGACCCAGTACTTC CAISSSGGTQETQYF
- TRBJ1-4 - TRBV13 TGTGCCAGCAGCTCCTCCGGCGGGCGCCCTAATGAAAAACTGTTTTTT CASSSSGGRPNEKLFF
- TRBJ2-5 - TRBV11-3 TGTGCCAGCAGCTTAGATGCTGCCAGAGGCTCAGAGACCCAGTACTTC CASSLDAARGSETQYF
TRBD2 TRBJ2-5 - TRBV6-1 TGTGCCAGCAGTGAAGTGGCGCGGGGGGGGGCAGAGACCCAGTACTTC CASSEVARGGAETQYF
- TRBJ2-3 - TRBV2 TGTGCCAGCAGTTCAACAGATACGCAGTATTTT CASSSTDTQYF
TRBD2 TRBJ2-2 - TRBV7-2 TGTGCCAGCAGGACGACTAGCGGGGGGGCCGGGGGCACCGGGGAGCTGTTTTTT CASRTTSGGAGGTGELFF
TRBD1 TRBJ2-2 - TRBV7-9 TGTGCCAGCAGTTCTACGGGACAGGTGAACACCGGGGAGCTGTTTTTT CASSSTGQVNTGELFF
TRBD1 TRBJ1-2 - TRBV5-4 TGTGCCAGCAGCGTTACCGGGACAGGGGGCAAAGGCTACACCTTC CASSVTGTGGKGYTF
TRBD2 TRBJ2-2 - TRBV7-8 TGTGCCACCCTGACTAGCGGGGGAAACACCGGGGAGCTGTTTTTT CATLTSGGNTGELFF
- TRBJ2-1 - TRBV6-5 TGTGCCAGCAGTTACCCCGAAGCGCGTGAGCAGTTCTTC CASSYPEAREQFF
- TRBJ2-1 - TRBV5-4 TGTGCCAGCAGCTTGGTGGGGCGGAACAGATACAATGAGCAGTTCTTC CASSLVGRNRYNEQFF
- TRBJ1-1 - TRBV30 TGTGCCTGGAGTGTAATGGGGGCGCACACTGAAGCTTTCTTT CAWSVMGAHTEAFF
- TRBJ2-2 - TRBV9 TGTGCCAGCAGCGTAGGAGGCACCGGGGAGCTGTTTTTT CASSVGGTGELFF
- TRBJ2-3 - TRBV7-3 TGTGCCAGCAGTCAGGGATACTACACCCAAGATACGCAGTATTTT CASSQGYYTQDTQYF
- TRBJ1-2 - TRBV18 TGTGCCAGCTCACCACTATCGGCGCGGGACGACGGCTACACCTTC CASSPLSARDDGYTF
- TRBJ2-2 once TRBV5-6 TGTGCCAGCAGCCGATCAGGGACAATCAACACCGGGGAGCTGTTTTTT CASSRSGTINTGELFF
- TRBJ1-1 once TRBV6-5 TGTGCCAGCAGTTACTCGAGCTGGGGCCCGGGCACTGAAGCTTTCTTT CASSYSSWGPGTEAFF
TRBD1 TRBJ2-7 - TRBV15 TGTGCCACCGGAAAGCCAGGGGGCTCCTACGAGCAGTACTTC CATGKPGGSYEQYF
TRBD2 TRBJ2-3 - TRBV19 TGTGCCAGCCGAGCCGGGACTAGCGGGTATACGCAGTATTTT CASRAGTSGYTQYF
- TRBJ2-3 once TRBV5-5 TGTGCCAGCAGCTTGTGGGCAGCTAGCACAGATACGCAGTATTTT CASSLWAASTDTQYF
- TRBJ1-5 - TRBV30 TGTGCCTGGAGTAGGGGGGGGGCTCAGCCCCAGCATTTT CAWSRGGAQPQHF
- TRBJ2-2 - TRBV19 TGTGCCAGTACCACATGGGGAGTCTCCGGGGAGCTGTTTTTT CASTTWGVSGELFF
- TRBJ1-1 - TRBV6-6 TGTGCCAGCAGCCCTCCAGGGGCTGAAGCTTTCTTT CASSPPGAEAFF
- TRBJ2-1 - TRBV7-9 TGTGCCAGCAGCTACCAGGCTACAGGGAGCTCCTACAATGAGCAGTTCTTC CASSYQATGSSYNEQFF
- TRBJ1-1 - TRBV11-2 TGTGCCTACGCCCGGGGGGCGAGGGCTGAAGCTTTCTTT CAYARGARAEAFF
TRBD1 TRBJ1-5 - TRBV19 TGTGCCAGTAGTATCGATCGGGGACAGGGTCCCCGCTGGCCCCAGCATTTT CASSIDRGQGPRWPQHF
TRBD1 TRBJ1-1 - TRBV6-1 TGTGCCAGCAGGGTCACCGGGACAGGGGTCGAAGCTTTCTTT CASRVTGTGVEAFF
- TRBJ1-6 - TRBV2 TGTGCCAGCAGAGAGACAGACTCCTATAATTCACCCCTCCACTTT CASRETDSYNSPLHF
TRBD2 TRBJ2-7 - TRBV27 TGTGCCAGCAGTTTATCGCTAAGGGGCCCGGGAGGGGTGTACGAGCAGTACTTC CASSLSLRGPGGVYEQYF
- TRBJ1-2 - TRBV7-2 TGTGCCAGCAGCTTAGTTCGGGGAGAGGGTGGCTACACCTTC CASSLVRGEGGYTF
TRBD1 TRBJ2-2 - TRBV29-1 TGCAGCGTTGCGGGGGGACAGGGGCGGAACACCGGGGAGCTGTTTTTT CSVAGGQGRNTGELFF
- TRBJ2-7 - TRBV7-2 TGTGCCAGCCGGAGGGAGAGGAGCGAGCAGTACTTC CASRRERSEQYF
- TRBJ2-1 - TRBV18 TGTGCCAGCTCACCACCGCGACACCACAATGAGCAGTTCTTC CASSPPRHHNEQFF
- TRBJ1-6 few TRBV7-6 TGTGCCAGCAGCTTGGACATCCGTACCTATAATTCACCCCTCCACTTT CASSLDIRTYNSPLHF
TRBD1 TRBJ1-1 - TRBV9 TGTGCCAGCAGCGTAGCCTCCGGGACAGGGCGAGGCACTGAAGCTTTCTTT CASSVASGTGRGTEAFF
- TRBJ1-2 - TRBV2 TGTGCCAGCATGGGTATTGATTCGCAGCGAAACTATGGCTACACCTTC CASMGIDSQRNYGYTF
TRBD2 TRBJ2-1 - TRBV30 TGTGCCTGGAACGGGATTCTAGCGGGGGGGCCGGACAATGAGCAGTTCTTC CAWNGILAGGPDNEQFF
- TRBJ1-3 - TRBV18 TGTGCCAGCTCACCACCCGAAGTCGGAACTAACCTTCCTGGAAACACCATATATTTT CASSPPEVGTNLPGNTIYF
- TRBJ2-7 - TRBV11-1 TGTGCCAGCAGCTATCGTCCTTACGAGCAGTACTTC CASSYRPYEQYF
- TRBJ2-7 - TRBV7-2 TGTGCCAGCAGCTCCCCCGGGGTAACCAACGAGCAGTACTTC CASSSPGVTNEQYF
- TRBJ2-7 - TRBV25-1 TGTGCCAGCAGTGAATCTCTAGCGCACTCCTACGAGCAGTACTTC CASSESLAHSYEQYF
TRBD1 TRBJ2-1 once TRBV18 TGTGCCAGCTCACCGACCGACAGGGTCGGAGACAATGAGCAGTTCTTC CASSPTDRVGDNEQFF
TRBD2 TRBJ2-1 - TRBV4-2 TGTGCCAGCAGCCAAGAGGGCACTAGCGCGTCGAATGAGCAGTTCTTC CASSQEGTSASNEQFF
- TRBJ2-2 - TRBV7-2 TGTGCCAGCAGCTTAGCCCTCCGGGGCACCGGGGAGCTGTTTTTT CASSLALRGTGELFF
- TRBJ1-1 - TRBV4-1 TGCGCCAGCAGCCAAGATAGGTCGGTCTTCAGGGTGACTGAAGCTTTCTTT CASSQDRSVFRVTEAFF
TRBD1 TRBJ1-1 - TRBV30 TGTGCCTGGCGTCGGGACAGTGAAGCTTTCTTT CAWRRDSEAFF